Sequencing of this TCR beta chain was carried out in a study of identical twins listed by TCRdb under 2016. Regarding the study in general: TCR alpha and beta repertoires from monozygotic twins, unrelated adults of various ages and cord blood were deep-sequenced to test whether fetal clonotypes persist. To rule out contamination, replicate twin experiments were performed at different times with different library preparation protocols. What the work shows at the level of the full study, not this receptor alone: Because the same donors could not be followed over many years, conclusions were based on cross-sectional statistical analysis. Abundant cord blood beta clonotypes carried fewer insertions; young adult naive repertoires showed a weaker similar trend, while memory repertoires showed none. Out-of-frame TCR alpha sharing in monozygotic twins was systematically underestimated by recombination models, whereas sharing between unrelated individuals was in agreement with the recombination models. Excess twin sharing in beta out-of-frame sequences was weaker because fewer shared sequences lowered the signal-to-noise ratio. Compared with coincidental sharing between unrelated individuals, out-of-frame TCR alpha sequences shared between twins showed an excess of sequences with low generation probability. Zero-insertion analyses could be partly confounded by invariant T cells such as MAIT and iNKT, though diverse VJ usage argued against such confounding for most clonotypes.

Every donor was a healthy Caucasian. Three unrelated non-twin adults were additionally sequenced: a male aged 18 to 30, a male aged 50 to 60 and a female aged 50 to 60. Miltenyi CD45RO+ enrichment and human naive T-cell isolation kits were used to isolate memory (CD45RO+) and naive T cells from PBMC. Concerning this clonotype itself: Its antigen is not yet known. A read error is possible here, since a much larger clone lies one base away.

The V end loses 0 bases and the J end loses 8 bases, and a stretch of 8 bases separates them. Looking up the germline V gene (reference sequence) yields CDR1 LNHNV and CDR2 YYDKDF. Including the terminal cysteine and phenylalanine, the CDR3 comprises 13 residues. Only the CDR3 DNA is retained, 39 bases long and in frame from the first base. The method was 5' RACE. TCRdb names Illumina HiSeq 2000 as the instrument used. A universal primer binding site was introduced by template switching, and a unique molecular identifier was present in the final cDNA, enabling accurate counting of TCR cDNA molecules. First-strand cDNA for TCR alpha and beta chains was synthesized from specific primers in the conserved constant-segment region. To control for contamination, every cDNA library was double barcoded, receiving both a SMART-Mk sample barcode and Illumina barcodes. TruSeq adapter sequences, together with Illumina sample barcodes, were added in two successive PCR steps. The TCR alpha and beta cDNA libraries were sequenced on the Illumina HiSeq platform using custom primers. In the paper's pipeline: MiGEC was used to process raw reads and extract unique molecular identifiers, and MiXCR was used to find CDR3 positions. Recombination models were inferred per individual with the repgenHMM and IGoR tools using an EM algorithm. The analysis of shared clonotypes was done with the tcR package in R, with sharing normalized by the product of cloneset sizes. To study raw recombination without the effects of thymic and clonal selection, out-of-frame nonproductive sequences were analyzed. Starting from the raw public reads, TCRdb applied fastp trimming at Q25, assembled clones with MiXCR and retained in-frame beta chains. Identical CDR3 protein sequences are pooled into one entry, listed with their most common genes and DNA. These V and J calls originate from TCRdb's pipeline instead of the authors' own analysis. Present in this sample are 640,000 or so distinct CDR3 sequences, around 6% of which were seen just once. The ten top clones hold approximately 2% of the sample.

Sequencing input: naive T cells sorted from blood. This sample's cell subset or site label indicates: cells isolated with a human naive T-cell isolation kit. This clonotype was sampled from a man aged 18 to 30 in good health. Recombination linked TRBV15 to TRBJ2-1; there is no confident call for the D gene. The nucleotide sequence is given as TGTGCCACCAGCAGAGATCCCGGGCATGAGCAGTTCTTC. Translation gives CATSRDPGHEQFF.